These 2 T cell receptor beta chains came from one sample sequenced in a study of blood T cell repertoires in COVID-19 (dated by TCRdb to the early 2020s). Preparation of the library involved the immunoSEQ multiplex PCR assay. The table comes from immuneACCESS by way of TCRdb, which keeps in-frame sequences with V and J called. Part of the clones is missing from these tables; in studies checked, under half for an unresolved V gene and the rest for unknown reasons. The sample contains about 57,000 clones, 91% of them found a single time. The ten largest clones capture about 2.1% of the sample. The sample was peripheral blood. The receptors derive from a man aged 60-69 years with acute or convalescent COVID-19.

The chain recombines TRBV19 with TRBJ2-1; TRBD1 aligns across 7 bases. V trimming: 6 bases; J trimming: 8 bases; junction bases outside the gene matches: 10. The germline V gene has CDR1 LNHDA and CDR2 SQIVND (reference sequence). The CDR3 is made up of 14 amino acids. The CDR3 nucleotides are TGTGCCAGTAGACAGGACAGGCTTCGGGATGAGCAGTTCTTC. Translation gives CASRQDRLRDEQFF.

The chain joins TRBV30 to TRBJ2-7; the D gene is possibly TRBD2 (6 bases). This CDR3 spans 14 amino acids. Germline assignment: CDR1 GTSNPN and CDR2 SVGIG (reference sequence). Between the trimmed V and J ends, which lost 1 base and 3 bases, there was a span of 13 bases. The CDR3 DNA reads as TGTGCCTGGAGTGCCAGCGGGTACGACTACGAGCAGTACTTC. This encodes CAWSASGYDYEQYF.